These 9 T cell receptor beta chains were sequenced from one sample in a study of CD8 T cells in Susac syndrome. Random hexamers were used to reverse transcribe the RNA input (about 0.5 to 1 ug). In TCRdb, the immunoSEQ multiplex PCR reads were re-called with MiXCR into one record per CDR3 protein. Of 160,000 or so distinct CDR3 sequences listed, roughly 95% are singletons. Sequencing was done on a sample of CD4+ T cells from PBMCs. All receptors derive from a human donor with Susac syndrome.

The CDR3 nucleotides read TGTGCCAGCAGCCAAGATCTTCCCGATGAAGCTTTCTTT. It is translated as CASSQDLPDEAFF. The chain carries TRBV14 and TRBJ1-1, with no clear D. There are 13 residues in the CDR3. V dropped 0 bases and J dropped 7 bases, with 9 bases sitting between them. The germline gives CDR1 SGHDN, CDR2 FVKESK.

The chain has TRBV9 and TRBJ2-3; possible D gene TRBD2, 7 bases. The CDR3 sequence is 17 residues long. V was shortened by 4 bases and J by 0 bases, with 18 bases between the two germline ends. Germline V CDR1 and CDR2: SGDLS, YYNGEE. CDR3 protein: CASSPLGGGASTDTQYF. In nucleotides, the CDR3 is TGTGCCAGCAGCCCACTAGGCGGGGGCGCTAGCACAGATACGCAGTATTTT.

V and J are TRBV20-1 and TRBJ1-5, with D perhaps matching TRBD1 (6 bases). The ends were cut back, 1 base at V and 3 bases at J, with 13 bases in the middle. Germline CDR1 reads DFQATT; CDR2 reads SNEGSKA (reference sequence). The CDR3 is 15 residues long. In DNA, the CDR3 is TGCAGTGCTAGAGGAACACAGGGTGTCAATCAGCCCCAGCATTTT. As protein: CSARGTQGVNQPQHF.

The chain couples TRBV13 to TRBJ1-3; D is unclear. Germline V gene data show CDR1 as PRHDT and CDR2 as FYEKMQ (reference sequence). The CDR3 spans 16 residues. With 0 bases removed from V and 0 bases from J, the gap between germline ends came to 9 bases. The CDR3 reads CASSLGRAYSGNTIYF. The DNA of the CDR3 is TGTGCCAGCAGCTTAGGGCGGGCCTACTCTGGAAACACCATATATTTT.

This chain links TRBV20-1 with TRBJ1-1; D is unclear. CDR1 is DFQATT and CDR2 is SNEGSKA in the germline V gene (reference sequence). The CDR3 is 11 residues long. Trimming shortened V by 8 bases and J by 1 base, and 8 bases separated the two germline ends. The CDR3 DNA sequence: TGCAGTCTGGGAACGAACACTGAAGCTTTCTTT. Translation: CSLGTNTEAFF.

V is TRBV12-3 or TRBV12-4 and J is TRBJ1-1, with 7 nucleotides matching TRBD1. Germline trimming cut 5 bases from V and 1 base from J; bases unmatched to any gene: 7. The CDR3 sequence is 15 residues long. The CDR3 protein is CASSPDTGENTEAFF. CDR3 sequence (DNA): TGTGCCAGCAGTCCCGATACAGGGGAGAACACTGAAGCTTTCTTT.

This rearrangement joins TRBV7-6 to TRBJ2-2, with D possibly TRBD2 on 5 matching bases. Germline-derived CDR1 and CDR2 are SGHVS and FNYEAQ. This CDR3 contains 15 residues. Deletions cut 3 bases from V and 6 bases from J, with 14 bases between. The CDR3 region has the DNA TGTGCCAGCAGCTTTCTGGGCCACGGGGCCGGGGAGCTGTTTTTT. Protein sequence: CASSFLGHGAGELFF. Full variable domain (rest looked up from reference TRBV7-6 and TRBJ2-2): GAGVSQSPRYKVTKRGQDVALRCDPISGHVSLYWYRQALGQGPEFLTYFNYEAQQDKSGLPNDRFSAERPEGSISTLTIQRTEQRDSAMYRCASSFLGHGAGELFFGEGSRLTVL.

The chain recombines TRBV11-2 with TRBJ2-7; TRBD1 aligns across 7 bases. Trimming took 3 bases from V and 6 from J; bases not matched to a gene: 8. CDR3 length: 14 amino acids. Germline V gene lookup returns CDR1 SGHAT and CDR2 FQNNGV. CDR3 protein: CASSFPTGFGEQYF. The DNA for the CDR3 is TGTGCCAGCAGCTTCCCGACAGGGTTCGGCGAGCAGTACTTC.

This clonotype showed up just once. The V call is TRBV6-2 or TRBV6-3, the J call TRBJ2-3; D tentatively reads TRBD1 or TRBD2 (5 bases each). V lost 7 bases and J 4 bases, leaving 27 bases between the germline ends. Germline V gene sequence: CDR1 MNHEY, CDR2 SVGEGT. CDR3 size: 18 residues. The CDR3 loop reads CASTLPSTGPRGADTQYF. In DNA, the CDR3 is TGTGCCAGCACTCTCCCTTCGACCGGGCCCCGAGGGGCAGATACGCAGTATTTT.